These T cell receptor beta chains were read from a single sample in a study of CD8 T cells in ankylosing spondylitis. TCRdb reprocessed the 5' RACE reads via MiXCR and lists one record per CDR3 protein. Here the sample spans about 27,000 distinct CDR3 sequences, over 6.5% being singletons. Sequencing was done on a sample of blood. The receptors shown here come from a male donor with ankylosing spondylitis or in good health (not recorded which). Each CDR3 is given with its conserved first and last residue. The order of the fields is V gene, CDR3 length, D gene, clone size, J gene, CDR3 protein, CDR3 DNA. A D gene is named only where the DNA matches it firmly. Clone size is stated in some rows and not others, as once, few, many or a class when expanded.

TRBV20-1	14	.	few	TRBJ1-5	CSARTIRGSQPQHF	TGCAGTGCTAGAACGATTAGGGGGAGTCAGCCCCAGCATTTT
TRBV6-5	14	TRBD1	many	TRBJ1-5	CASSPTGTNQPQHF	TGTGCCAGCAGTCCGACAGGGACCAATCAGCCCCAGCATTTT
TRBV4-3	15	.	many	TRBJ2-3	CASSQGRVRTDTQYF	TGCGCCAGCAGCCAAGGACGGGTGCGCACAGATACGCAGTATTTT
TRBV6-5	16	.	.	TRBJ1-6	CASSYSLRGRNSPLHF	TGTGCCAGCAGTTACTCGTTGAGGGGCAGGAATTCACCCCTCCACTTT
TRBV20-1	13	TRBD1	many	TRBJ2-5	CSALGTDQETQYF	TGCAGTGCTTTGGGGACAGACCAAGAGACCCAGTACTTC
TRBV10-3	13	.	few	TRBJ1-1	CAISEAGVTEAFF	TGTGCCATCAGTGAGGCGGGGGTCACTGAAGCTTTCTTT
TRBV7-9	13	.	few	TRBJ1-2	CASSSRGSRGYTF	TGTGCCAGCAGCTCCAGGGGATCACGGGGCTACACCTTC
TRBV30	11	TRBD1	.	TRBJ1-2	CALKGGKGYTF	TGTGCCTTAAAAGGGGGCAAAGGCTACACCTTC
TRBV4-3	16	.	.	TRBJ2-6	CASSQDVGSGANVLTF	TGCGCCAGCAGCCAAGATGTTGGCTCTGGGGCCAACGTCCTGACTTTC
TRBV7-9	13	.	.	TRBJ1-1	CASSPLDRYGEFF	TGTGCCAGCAGCCCCCTAGACAGGTACGGTGAGTTCTTT
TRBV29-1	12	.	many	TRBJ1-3	CSVAISGNTIYF	TGCAGCGTCGCAATCTCCGGAAACACCATATATTTT
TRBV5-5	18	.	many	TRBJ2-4	CASSPRWAGVGAKNIQYF	TGTGCCAGCAGCCCCAGGTGGGCAGGGGTTGGAGCCAAAAACATTCAGTACTTC
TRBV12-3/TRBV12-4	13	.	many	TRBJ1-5	CASVRDNNQPQHF	TGTGCCAGTGTACGGGACAACAATCAGCCCCAGCATTTT
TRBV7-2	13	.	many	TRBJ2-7	CASSAVRGYEQYF	TGTGCCAGCAGTGCGGTCAGGGGCTACGAGCAGTACTTC
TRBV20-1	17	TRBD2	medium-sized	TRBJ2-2	CSARGTSGGANTGELFF	TGCAGTGCTAGAGGGACTAGCGGAGGGGCGAACACCGGGGAGCTGTTTTTT
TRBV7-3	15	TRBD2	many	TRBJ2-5	CASSFAGGLQETQYF	TGTGCCAGCAGCTTCGCGGGAGGGCTCCAAGAGACCCAGTACTTC
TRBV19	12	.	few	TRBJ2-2	CASSIGILELFF	TGTGCCAGTAGTATCGGGATCCTGGAGCTGTTTTTT
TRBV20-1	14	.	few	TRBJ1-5	CSARQFGRTDTQHF	TGCAGTGCTAGACAGTTTGGGCGCACAGATACGCAGCATTTT
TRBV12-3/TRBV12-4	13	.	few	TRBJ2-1	CASSTPSWHEQFF	TGTGCCAGCAGTACCCCTAGCTGGCATGAGCAGTTCTTC
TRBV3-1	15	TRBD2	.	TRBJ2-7	CASSYGTSGALEQYF	TGTGCCAGCAGCTATGGGACTAGCGGGGCGCTCGAGCAGTACTTC